These 20 T cell receptor beta chains were all obtained from the same sample, sequenced in a study of Ad26.COV2.S vaccination and SARS-CoV-2 variants. Produced via immunoSEQ multiplex PCR; TCRdb's table is partial and in-frame only. The top ten hold approximately 15% of the sample, which has 97,000 or so clones, about three quarters seen once. The sample was peripheral blood, taken after recovery from COVID-19. The receptors shown here come from a human donor who had recovered from COVID-19.

The gene calls are TRBV10-2 and TRBJ1-1; D ambiguous. Germline V gene sequence: CDR1 WSHSY, CDR2 SAAADI. CDR3 length: 12 amino acids. V was cut by 2 bases and J by 3 bases, with 4 bases left in between. For the CDR3, the DNA is TGCGCCAGCAGTGAGCTAGACACTGAAGCTTTCTTT. Its protein is CASSELDTEAFF.

This clone was picked up one time. The CDR3 reads CASNGRSTDTQYF. DNA for the CDR3: TGTGCCAGCAATGGTCGCTCCACAGATACGCAGTATTTT. The V and J genes are TRBV6-5 and TRBJ2-3, with D hard to call. V was trimmed by 7 bases and J by 2 bases, leaving 10 bases between them. This CDR3 has 13 amino acids. CDR1 is MNHEY and CDR2 is SVGAGI in the germline V gene.

This clone was recorded a few times. The rearrangement joins TRBV2 to TRBJ1-2, with D perhaps matching TRBD1 (6 bases). The CDR3 length is 13 residues. Germline CDR1 and CDR2: SNHLY and FYNNEI. V was trimmed by 6 bases and J by 8 bases, leaving 16 bases between them. Written as DNA, the CDR3 is TGTGCCAGCAGCGCCTCGGGGGCCTGGGGCTACACCTTC. Protein sequence: CASSASGAWGYTF.

This clone was seen more than once but under ten times. The V gene is TRBV21-1, the J gene TRBJ1-5; the table calls TRBD1, which could not be checked here. TRBV21-1 is shown as a pseudogene. There are 15 residues in the CDR3. The CDR3 loop is CATRQQGAQNQPQHF. DNA of the CDR3: TGTGCCACCAGGCAACAGGGGGCGCAAAATCAGCCCCAGCATTTT.

The J gene is TRBJ1-4, the V gene TRBV28; no clear D. CDR3 size: 11 residues. Trimming took 4 bases from V and 7 from J, leaving 4 bases between them. CDR1 and CDR2 from the germline V gene are MDHEN and SYDVKM. The CDR3 here is CASSSSEKLFF. Here the CDR3 DNA reads TGTGCCAGCAGTTCCAGTGAAAAACTGTTTTTT.

The chain carries TRBV5-6 and TRBJ1-6; no clear D. This CDR3 contains 14 residues. CDR1 SGHDT and CDR2 YYEEEE come from the germline V gene. The V end was cut by 2 bases, the J end by 9 bases, with 12 bases between. The CDR3 DNA reads TGTGCCAGCAGCTTTCTTAGGGCCGGTTCACCCCTCCACTTT. Protein sequence: CASSFLRAGSPLHF.

The chain combines TRBV7-3 with TRBJ2-1; 7 nucleotides agree with TRBD1. The CDR3 sequence is 16 residues long. Trimming at V came to 5 bases and at J to 3 bases, leaving 10 bases not matched to a gene. Germline loops: CDR1 SGHTA, CDR2 FQGTGA. Written as DNA, the CDR3 is TGTGCCAGCAGCATGGGACAGTCCTCCGGCTACAATGAGCAGTTCTTC. It translates to CASSMGQSSGYNEQFF.

The rearrangement links TRBV4-2 to TRBJ2-3; the D gene could be TRBD1 or TRBD2 (6 bases each). CDR3 size: 16 residues. CDR1 LGHNA and CDR2 YNFKEQ come from the germline V gene. Trimming stripped 0 bases from V and 4 bases from J, with 14 bases between. CDR3 nucleotides: TGTGCCAGCAGCCAAGAAGGAGGGGGGCGAGCAGATACGCAGTATTTT. Its translation is CASSQEGGGRADTQYF.

The gene calls are TRBV18 and TRBJ1-1; possible D gene TRBD1, 6 bases. V shed 2 bases and J shed 4 bases, with 20 bases lying between them. CDR1 and CDR2 from the germline V gene are KGHSH and LQKENI. The CDR3 is 17 amino acids. CDR3 region: CASSPTSFQGKVTEAFF. The CDR3 region has the DNA TGTGCCAGCTCACCAACCTCCTTTCAGGGGAAGGTCACTGAAGCTTTCTTT.

The rearrangement joins TRBV30 to TRBJ1-2, with 7 nucleotides matching TRBD1. In germline, CDR1 is GTSNPN, CDR2 SVGIG (reference sequence). The junction had 8 bases not matched to a gene; V was cut back by 7 bases and J by 3 bases. The CDR3 runs 13 residues. The CDR3 nucleotides read TGTGCCTTAAAAATAGACAGGGACTATGGCTACACCTTC. Translated, it gives CALKIDRDYGYTF.

V gene TRBV29-1 combines with J gene TRBJ1-2; no clear D. The CDR3 runs 14 residues. The V end was cut by 7 bases, the J end by 4 bases, with 19 bases between. Germline V gene lookup returns CDR1 SQVTM and CDR2 ANQGSEA. The chain's CDR3 is CSGVISTGAYGYTF. The DNA of the CDR3 is TGCAGCGGCGTAATCTCGACGGGCGCCTATGGCTACACCTTC.

This chain joins TRBV6-1 and TRBJ1-5, with TRBD1 matching 8 bases. The ends lost 4 bases at V and 0 bases at J; junction bases unmatched: 8. The CDR3 is made up of 17 amino acids. Per the germline V gene, CDR1 is MNHNS and CDR2 is SASEGT. CDR3 sequence (DNA): TGTGCCAGCAGTGGGACAGGGCGAGGGTTTAGCAATCAGCCCCAGCATTTT. This translates into CASSGTGRGFSNQPQHF.

The chain joins TRBV5-1 to TRBJ1-5; tentative D call: TRBD1 (5 bases). The germline V and J ends were trimmed by 4 bases and 15 bases, with 11 bases remaining between them. The CDR3 runs 10 residues. Germline loops: CDR1 SGHRS, CDR2 YFSETQ. In nucleotides, the CDR3 is TGCGCCAGCAGCCAGCGTGGGGGGCATTTT. Translation: CASSQRGGHF.

The chain couples TRBV7-9 to TRBJ2-3; D is ambiguous. Per germline, CDR1 SEHNR and CDR2 FQNEAQ (reference sequence). The CDR3 extends over 13 amino acids. Deletions cut 1 base from V and 6 bases from J, with 8 bases between. CDR3 residues: CASSLVSGDTQYF. The CDR3 DNA is TGTGCCAGCAGCTTAGTATCTGGGGATACGCAGTATTTT.

This clone was seen a few times. V is TRBV7-9 and J is TRBJ2-1; D possibly matches TRBD1 or TRBD2 (7 bases each). The CDR3 is 15 residues long. Per germline, CDR1 SEHNR and CDR2 FQNEAQ (reference sequence). V dropped 6 bases and J dropped 3 bases, with 15 bases sitting between them. The CDR3 DNA sequence: TGTGCCAGCAGTGGGGAGGGGACAGACTACAATGAGCAGTTCTTC. Translation gives CASSGEGTDYNEQFF. The variable domain in full, with the rest retrieved from reference TRBV7-9 and TRBJ2-1, is DTGVSQNPRHKITKRGQNVTFRCDPISEHNRLYWYRQTLGQGPEFLTYFQNEAQLEKSRLLSDRFSAERPKGSFSTLEIQRTEQGDSAMYLCASSGEGTDYNEQFFGPGTRLTVL.

V gene TRBV2 combines with J gene TRBJ1-1; TRBD1 matches at 7 bases. V lost 1 base and J lost 4; bases outside the gene matches: 6. The CDR3 is 15 amino acids. Per germline, CDR1 SNHLY and CDR2 FYNNEI. CDR3 in amino acids: CASSEVEGAATEAFF. In DNA, the CDR3 is TGTGCCAGCAGTGAAGTTGAGGGGGCGGCCACTGAAGCTTTCTTT.

The V call is TRBV5-1, the J call TRBJ1-1; D is unclear. V was trimmed by 0 bases and J by 1 base, leaving 7 bases between them. Germline V CDR1 and CDR2: SGHRS, YFSETQ. The CDR3 is made up of 14 amino acids. The CDR3, as DNA: TGCGCCAGCAGCTTGGGGGCAGCGAACACTGAAGCTTTCTTT. Amino acid sequence: CASSLGAANTEAFF.

V usage is TRBV9 and J usage is TRBJ2-1; D perhaps matches TRBD2 (5 bases). Trimming removed 4 bases at V and 15 bases at J, with 14 bases between. Germline loops: CDR1 SGDLS, CDR2 YYNGEE. The CDR3 sequence is 11 residues long. CDR3 coding DNA: TGTGCCAGCAGCCTTACTAGGAGTCTGTTCTTC. Translation gives CASSLTRSLFF.

This chain links TRBV5-4 with TRBJ1-4, with TRBD1 matching over 10 bases. The CDR3 covers 18 residues. Looked up from germline, CDR1 is SGHNT and CDR2 is YYREEE (reference sequence). Losses at the gene ends were 4 bases for V and 8 bases for J; bases not matched to a gene: 17. DNA of the CDR3: TGTGCCAGCAGCCAAGACAATAAGGACAGGGGGTACGTGGAAAAACTGTTTTTT. This sequence encodes CASSQDNKDRGYVEKLFF.

The chain employs TRBV2 and TRBJ1-2; D call uncertain. The V end lost 6 bases, the J end lost 4 bases, and 15 bases lay between the germline ends. The CDR3 extends over 14 amino acids. Germline V gene sequence: CDR1 SNHLY, CDR2 FYNNEI. The CDR3 region is CASRMEAVGYGYTF. CDR3 bases: TGTGCCAGCAGGATGGAAGCGGTGGGCTATGGCTACACCTTC.